This TCR beta chain stems from a study of blood T cell repertoires in COVID-19. About the study: Samples taken during acute and convalescent COVID-19 were collected in the United States, Italy and Spain. T cells, B-cell-depleted T cells, or PBMCs provided the cDNA or gDNA that served as material.

Patients at the Seattle site were enrolled during active infection and followed longitudinally. Per the germline V gene, CDR1 is SEHNR and CDR2 is FQNEAQ (reference sequence). V dropped 5 bases and J dropped 12 bases, with 17 bases sitting between them. The CDR3 extends over 13 amino acids. In the original workflow: Reference gene primer amplification gave nucleated cell count estimates. Here immunoSEQ multiplex PCR was the method, and the copy in TCRdb shows in-frame clones only, minus some. V, J and clone size were drawn from that table, and D and trimming were deduced from the DNA. Of roughly 340,000 clones listed, about 89% are singletons.

The receptor was derived from a woman aged 50 to 65 with COVID-19, enrolled during active disease. The chain couples TRBV7-9 to TRBJ2-1; tentatively, D is TRBD2 (5 bases). Sequences were obtained from peripheral blood. The CDR3 sequence is CASSQFVGVGQFF. The DNA of the CDR3 is TGTGCCAGCAGCCAATTTGTCGGGGTAGGGCAGTTCTTC.